These T cell receptor beta chains were read from a single sample in a study of blood T cell repertoires in COVID-19. Clones were read by immunoSEQ multiplex PCR, and TCRdb kept only the in-frame ones, dropping some. This sample has approximately 450,000 clones, with roughly nine tenths found just once. Sequenced: PBMCs or T cells enriched from blood (not recorded which). Receptors originate from a man aged 25 to 45 who had recovered from COVID-19. Each CDR3 is given with its conserved first and last residue. The order of the fields is J gene, V gene, CDR3 protein.

TRBJ1-5	TRBV7-2	CASSPGQLNSNQPQHF
TRBJ2-1	TRBV5-1	CASSISTSGRDYNEQFF
TRBJ1-1	TRBV28	CASSAEHLNTEAFF
TRBJ2-1	TRBV14	CASRQRQGVYNEQFF
TRBJ1-2	TRBV5-1	CASSFGGQGITNYGYTF
TRBJ1-1	TRBV29-1	CSGGTERDTEAFF
TRBJ1-4	TRBV3-1/TRBV3-2	CASSPGEAEKLFF
TRBJ1-1	TRBV28	CASSRDRVNTEAFF
TRBJ2-1	TRBV27	CASSSGLAGNNEQFF
TRBJ2-1	TRBV10-3	CAITPGPLAGASDEQFF
TRBJ1-2	TRBV7-9	CASSPSTGRDYGYTF
TRBJ2-4	TRBV13	CASSSGQGANIQYF
TRBJ2-7	TRBV6-2/TRBV6-3	CASSPRASSYEQYF
TRBJ1-1	TRBV10-3	CATRDRVVDTEAFF
TRBJ2-7	TRBV10-3	CAISVLGVGETEQYF
TRBJ1-2	TRBV28	CASSSTGTASNYGYTF
TRBJ2-2	TRBV29-1	CSAKGDRETGELFF
TRBJ2-3	TRBV29-1	CSVTRDNTDTQYF
TRBJ2-7	TRBV18	CASSPRDRASEQYF
TRBJ1-3	TRBV28	CASKRPGNTIYF
TRBJ2-1	TRBV5-6	CASSLGTSDYNEQFF
TRBJ1-2	TRBV6-2/TRBV6-3	CASSYSSQGVYGYTF
TRBJ1-5	TRBV28	CASSMVKGAYSNQPQHF
TRBJ2-3	TRBV27	CASSLSSGSPDTQYF
TRBJ2-1	TRBV7-9	CASSLRTSGTNEQFF
TRBJ2-7	TRBV5-4	CASSFTAGGTYEQYF
TRBJ1-1	TRBV30	CAWSRSRMNTEAFF
TRBJ2-7	TRBV4-2	CASSQHTGLAHSYEQYF
TRBJ2-1	TRBV29-1	CSARLGGNEQFF
TRBJ1-2	TRBV7-3	CASSNKDRGENGYTF
TRBJ2-2	TRBV30	CAWNPGLAGELFF
TRBJ2-5	TRBV28	CASSFGTGTETQYF
TRBJ2-3	TRBV7-9	CASSSTDSSADTQYF
TRBJ1-5	TRBV19	CASSRGGKGQPQHF
TRBJ2-2	TRBV2	CASMGGAINTGELFF
TRBJ1-2	TRBV18	CASSPQTGEEYGYTF
TRBJ1-3	TRBV4-1	CASSLGQQAGNTIYF
TRBJ2-3	TRBV28	CASSSHRTDTQYF
TRBJ1-2	TRBV12-3/TRBV12-4	CASSSVNNYGYTF
TRBJ2-1	TRBV5-4	CASSWGGLMSYNEQFF
TRBJ2-7	TRBV5-4	CASSFGDRVHEQYF
TRBJ1-4	TRBV21-1	CASSKTGQGESTNEKLFF
TRBJ2-7	TRBV4-1	CASSHRAGGNYEQYF
TRBJ1-2	TRBV7-9	CASSSQETYGYTF
TRBJ1-6	TRBV11-2	CAIGGAYSPLHF
TRBJ2-2	TRBV10-3	CAISARSGTTNTGELFF
TRBJ2-5	TRBV5-5	CASSLAGLVQETQYF
TRBJ1-2	TRBV6-2/TRBV6-3	CASSLTGDGGYTF
TRBJ1-5	TRBV18	CASSAGTGGSNQPQHF
TRBJ2-7	TRBV3-1/TRBV3-2	CASSPVRGSTYEQYF
TRBJ2-1	TRBV5-1	CASSSADWYNEQFF
TRBJ1-4	TRBV5-1	CASSLGTGGEKLFF
TRBJ1-5	TRBV5-6	CASSPWRSNQPQHF
TRBJ1-1	TRBV28	CASRGQALGNTEAFF
TRBJ2-1	TRBV28	CASTLAGRKTYNEQFF
TRBJ2-2	TRBV7-7	CASSAGGRGPGELFF
TRBJ1-5	TRBV7-9	CASSLVGGFNQPQHF